This T cell receptor beta chain derives from a study of neurological immune-mediated disorders (dated by TCRdb to the late 2010s). Some background on the complete study: Of the roughly 34 multiple sclerosis patients, about 30 had relapsing-remitting MS and 3 had secondary progressive MS. Of the approximately 70 subjects in the cohort, about 14 were HAM/TSP patients, approximately 35 were multiple sclerosis patients, and some 20 were healthy controls. The 90 to 120 TCR-beta libraries covered PBMC samples along with longitudinal samples, technical triplicates, and paired sorted CD4+ and CD8+ T-cell subsets. Peripheral blood TCR-beta repertoires from patients with HTLV-I-associated myelopathy (HAM/TSP), patients with multiple sclerosis, and healthy controls were compared in the study using UMI-based sequencing.

Libraries from unsorted PBMCs were made from 2 million PBMCs kept in RNAlater at -80 degrees C until RNA extraction. The multiple sclerosis patients were enrolled in a US clinical protocol that used magnetic resonance imaging to evaluate disease progression. PBMCs were separated from peripheral blood using Ficoll-Hypaque density gradient centrifugation and then cryopreserved in liquid nitrogen. On this clonotype itself: This clone's antigen is unknown. Base qualities are missing; no much larger clone stands one base away.

According to the germline V gene (reference sequence), CDR1 reads MNHEY and CDR2 reads SMNVEV. Trimming accounts for 0 bases at V and 12 bases at J, while the number of junction bases matched to no gene is 9. Inclusive of the bounding cysteine and phenylalanine, the CDR3 is 15 residues long. The read is trimmed to its CDR3 DNA, 45 bases read in frame from base 1. What the work shows at the level of the full study, not this receptor alone: The MS cluster was not associated with any clinical or MRI features, and the authors stated that larger cohorts are needed. Repertoires from 18 of 34 MS patients were grouped by phylogenetic analysis into a cluster of related CDR3 sequences, suggesting a possible repertoire-level signature. No identical CDR3 amino acid sequences were found to be shared among expanded clones across subjects, suggesting that TCR-beta repertoires were private in all groups. The highest TCR clonal expansion was observed in HAM/TSP patients, whereas the lowest was observed in MS patients, even when compared with healthy controls.

cDNA was synthesized by template-switch 5'RACE using a primer with a 10-nucleotide random unique molecular identifier that tagged each TCR transcript. Every sequencing run covered 15-18 subjects and yielded more than 170 million TCR-beta sequences. The RNeasy kit was used to extract total RNA. TCR-beta VDJ regions were amplified with primers for the TCR constant region and the 5'RACE anchor, using the KAPA Real-time Library Amplification kit. Sample indexes and Illumina adaptors were added in a first PCR, after which library yield was increased in a second PCR. The roughly 650 bp TCR product was size-selected on a 2% E-gel SizeSelection system after Ampure bead purification. Before pooling, library quality was checked on a Bioanalyzer, concentration was measured with Qubit, and libraries were quantified with the Kapa Library Quantification kit. Paired-end 2 x 150 bp sequencing of the libraries was performed on an Illumina HiSeq 2500. To increase sequence diversity, about 25-31% phiX was spiked into each library pool. Turning to the authors' computational methods: Quality-filtered reads were processed with the UMI-based MiGEC pipeline, which removed over 75% of raw TCR sequences during error correction. VDJ genes were aligned to IMGT germline references, and clonotypes were defined by unique CDR3 amino acid sequence plus V-J genes. Clonal expansion, Shannon diversity and CDR3 relatedness (CalcPairwiseDistances, ClusterSamples) were evaluated with VDJtools, and phylogenetic trees were built with CLCbio workbench. Clones with at least 8 unique UMIs were defined as expanded, with this threshold being based on coefficient-of-variation modelling across technical triplicates. TCRdb redid the processing of the public reads, applying fastp at Q25 and MiXCR, and retained in-frame beta chains. Every distinct CDR3 protein forms one entry, paired with its most common genes and DNA. TCRdb's processing, not the authors', yielded these V and J calls. This sample gives 70,000 or so distinct CDR3 sequences in total; approximately 3.4% of them show up just once. The top ten clonotypes cover about 5% of the sample.

The receptor chain draws on TRBV27 and TRBJ1-4; a stretch of 8 junction bases matches TRBD1. What was sequenced was PBMCs. The source of this sequence is a woman aged 50 to 60 with multiple sclerosis. The CDR3 region: CASSLSRTGPGELFF. The sequenced DNA is TGTGCCAGCAGTTTATCCAGGACAGGGCCCGGGGAACTGTTTTTT.